The clone carrying this T cell receptor beta chain came up a few times. The whole isolated RNA underwent reverse transcription, so sequencing captured expressed TCRB transcripts. Profiled with immunoSEQ multiplex PCR; TCRdb holds only in-frame clones, not every one. The data show roughly 350,000 clones, approximately 10% seen once. This sample is drawn from a study of beta chain features in type 1 diabetes. CDR1 is MNHEY and CDR2 is SMNVEV in the germline V gene (reference sequence). The germline V and J ends were trimmed by 5 bases and 6 bases, with 14 bases remaining between them. The CDR3 runs 13 residues.

V and J are TRBV27 and TRBJ2-7; D is perhaps TRBD2 (6 bases). Sequenced sample: naive CD4+ T cells from blood. This clonotype was sampled from a woman in her twenties or thirties in good health. DNA for the CDR3: TGTGCCAGCAGTCCCGCGCAGGGAGGCGAGCAGTACTTC. Its protein is CASSPAQGGEQYF.